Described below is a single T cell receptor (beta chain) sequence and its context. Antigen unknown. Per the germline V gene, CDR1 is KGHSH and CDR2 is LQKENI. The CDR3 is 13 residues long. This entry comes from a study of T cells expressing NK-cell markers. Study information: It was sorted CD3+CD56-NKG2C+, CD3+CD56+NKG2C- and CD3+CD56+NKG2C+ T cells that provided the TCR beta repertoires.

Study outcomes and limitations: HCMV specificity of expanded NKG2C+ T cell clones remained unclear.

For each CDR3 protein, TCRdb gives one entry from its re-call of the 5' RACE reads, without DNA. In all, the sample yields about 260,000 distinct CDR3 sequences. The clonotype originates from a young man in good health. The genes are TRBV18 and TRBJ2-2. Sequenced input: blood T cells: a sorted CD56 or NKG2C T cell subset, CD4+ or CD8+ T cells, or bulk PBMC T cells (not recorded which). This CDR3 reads CASSPPNTGELFF. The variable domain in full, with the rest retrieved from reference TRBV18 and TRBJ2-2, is NAGVMQNPRHLVRRRGQEARLRCSPMKGHSHVYWYRQLPEEGLKFMVYLQKENIIDESGMPKERFSAEFPKEGPSILRIQQVVRGDSAAYFCASSPPNTGELFFGEGSRLTVL.